The 17 T cell receptor beta chains listed next were all sequenced from one sample in a study of radiotherapy plus CTLA-4 blockade in lung cancer. The method was immunoSEQ multiplex PCR; TCRdb's version includes in-frame clones alone and lacks a portion of them. Of around 80,000 clones in the sample, about 84% were seen once. Specimen: peripheral blood, collected from a patient treated with radiotherapy plus ipilimumab. These receptors were taken from a human donor with non-small cell lung cancer who had stable disease on radiotherapy plus ipilimumab.

J is TRBJ1-2 and V is TRBV15; no definite D call. The CDR3 sequence is 15 residues long. V was clipped by 0 bases and J by 0 bases, with 8 bases between them. The V gene's germline CDR1 is LNHNV and CDR2 YYDKDF (reference sequence). CDR3 in amino acids: CATSRDPVTNYGYTF. In DNA form, the CDR3 reads TGTGCCACCAGCAGAGATCCAGTGACTAACTATGGCTACACCTTC.

The chain employs TRBV13 and TRBJ2-7; possible D gene TRBD1, 6 bases. The V gene lost 1 base and the J gene lost 7 bases, with 14 bases spanning the gap. CDR1 and CDR2 from the germline V gene are PRHDT and FYEKMQ (reference sequence). The CDR3 runs to 14 residues. The CDR3 DNA is TGTGCCAGCAGCTTAGTCAAGGGGGTCGGGGAGCAGTACTTC. Protein product: CASSLVKGVGEQYF. The whole variable domain, filled in from reference TRBV13 and TRBJ2-7, reads AAGVIQSPRHLIKEKRETATLKCYPIPRHDTVYWYQQGPGQDPQFLISFYEKMQSDKGSIPDRFSAQQFSDYHSELNMSSLELGDSALYFCASSLVKGVGEQYFGPGTRLTVT.

The V and J genes are TRBV5-1 and TRBJ2-1; weak D call: TRBD2 (6 bases). V lost 2 bases, J lost 6 bases, and 12 bases lay in between. This CDR3 contains 14 residues. The germline CDR1 and CDR2 sequences are SGHRS and YFSETQ. Here the CDR3 reads CASSFGGTPNEQFF. DNA for the CDR3: TGCGCCAGCAGCTTTGGTGGGACTCCCAATGAGCAGTTCTTC.

This clone was detected a few times. V usage is TRBV19 and J usage is TRBJ1-2; TRBD1 matches at 8 bases. There are 15 residues in the CDR3. The V and J ends lost 5 bases and 4 bases, in that order; junction bases with no gene match: 9. Germline V gene lookup returns CDR1 LNHDA and CDR2 SQIVND (reference sequence). This CDR3 is CASSSGPGGVYGYTF. The CDR3 region has the DNA TGTGCCAGTAGTTCAGGTCCAGGGGGCGTCTATGGCTACACCTTC.

V and J are TRBV7-2 and TRBJ1-1; D unclear. The germline V gene encodes CDR1 SGHTA and CDR2 FQGNSA. V was trimmed by 1 base and J by 5 bases, leaving 8 bases between them. The CDR3 runs to 13 residues. In nucleotides, the CDR3 is TGTGCCAGCAGCTTAGTACCCCAAACTGAAGCTTTCTTT. This gives the protein CASSLVPQTEAFF.

V and J are TRBV27 and TRBJ2-5; 9 nucleotides align to TRBD1. There are 14 residues in the CDR3. The V gene end was trimmed by 8 bases and the J gene end by 4 bases; junction bases not matched to a gene: 8. Germline CDR1 MNHEY, CDR2 SMNVEV (reference sequence). The CDR3: CASSGTGTSETQYF. CDR3 DNA: TGTGCCAGCTCCGGGACAGGGACATCAGAGACCCAGTACTTC.

The chain carries TRBV27 and TRBJ2-4, with a possible D match to TRBD2 (6 bases). Trimming removed 4 bases at V and 7 bases at J, with 11 bases between. Germline V gives CDR1 MNHEY, CDR2 SMNVEV (reference sequence). The CDR3 contains 13 residues. This CDR3 is CASSSGLWNIQYF. The CDR3 DNA is TGTGCCAGCAGTTCGGGACTGTGGAACATTCAGTACTTC.

This clone was detected only once. V is TRBV6-1 and J is TRBJ1-1, with D maybe TRBD1 (5 bases). V was pared by 0 bases and J by 5 bases, with 7 bases between. Germline values: CDR1 MNHNS, CDR2 SASEGT. CDR3 length equals 13 residues. This chain's CDR3 is CASSEAQGTEAFF. In DNA, the CDR3 is TGTGCCAGCAGTGAAGCGCAGGGAACTGAAGCTTTCTTT.

J is TRBJ1-2 and V is TRBV27; TRBD1 might be the D (5 bases). The V end was cut by 6 bases, the J end by 3 bases, with 14 bases between. Per the germline V gene, CDR1 is MNHEY and CDR2 is SMNVEV (reference sequence). The length of the CDR3 is 14 residues. The CDR3 loop reads CASRPGGVDYGYTF. In nucleotides, the CDR3 is TGTGCCAGCAGGCCGGGAGGGGTCGACTATGGCTACACCTTC.

The gene calls are TRBV19 and TRBJ2-1; the match to TRBD1 covers 10 bases. The germline V gene has CDR1 LNHDA and CDR2 SQIVND (reference sequence). The CDR3 loop spans 15 amino acids. With 5 bases clipped from V and 8 bases from J, the junction kept 9 bases outside the gene matches. The CDR3 sequence is CASSLAGQGTDEQFF. DNA of the CDR3: TGTGCCAGTAGTCTTGCGGGACAGGGGACGGATGAGCAGTTCTTC.

With regard to this clone: Compared with germline, one end of the junction differs, possibly owing to a read error. The rearrangement joins TRBV4-1 to TRBJ2-1; 12 bases map to TRBD2. The CDR3 consists of 15 residues. Germline lookup yields CDR1 MGHRA and CDR2 YSYEKL. CDR3 DNA sequence: TGCGCCAGCAGCGCCCTAGCGGGGGGGCCCAATGGGCAGTTCTTC. Residues: CASSALAGGPNGQFF.

The chain employs TRBV7-2 and TRBJ1-2, with D perhaps TRBD1 (6 bases). V shed 4 bases and J shed 7 bases, with 25 bases lying between them. This CDR3 has 17 residues. CDR1 is SGHTA and CDR2 is FQGNSA in the germline V gene. The CDR3 sequence: CASSSQPRTASDGGYTF. Here the CDR3 DNA reads TGTGCCAGCAGCTCCCAACCTCGGACAGCTTCCGATGGTGGCTACACCTTC.

This chain uses TRBV21-1 with TRBJ1-5. TRBV21-1 corresponds to a pseudogene. This CDR3 contains 18 residues. Written as DNA, the CDR3 is TGTGCCAGCAGCAAAGTGAGGCACAGGGGACTAAAAGATCAGCCCCAGCATTTT. This codes for CASSKVRHRGLKDQPQHF.

This rearrangement joins TRBV5-1 to TRBJ2-5, with a possible D match to TRBD1 (5 bases). The CDR3 runs to 15 residues. V was cut by 4 bases and J by 5 bases, with 18 bases left in between. Germline-derived CDR1 and CDR2 are SGHRS and YFSETQ. CDR3 nucleotides: TGCGCCAGCAGCCCCGGATTAATAAAGGGGGAGACCCAGTACTTC. Translation gives CASSPGLIKGETQYF.

The genes are TRBV25-1 and TRBJ1-1; D is unresolved. Trimming cost V 3 bases and J 6 bases, with 8 bases left between them. Germline V lookup: CDR1 MGHDK, CDR2 SYGVNS. The CDR3 is made up of 12 amino acids. CDR3 sequence: CASSDIFSEAFF. The DNA of the CDR3 is TGTGCCAGCAGTGATATCTTCTCTGAAGCTTTCTTT. Using reference TRBV25-1 and TRBJ1-1 for the parts outside the CDR3, the full variable domain is EADIYQTPRYLVIGTGKKITLECSQTMGHDKMYWYQQDPGMELHLIHYSYGVNSTEKGDLSSESTVSRIRTEHFPLTLESARPSHTSQYLCASSDIFSEAFFGQGTRLTVV.

V is TRBV5-1 and J is TRBJ2-1; D gene uncertain. Germline CDR1 SGHRS, CDR2 YFSETQ. The CDR3 contains 13 residues. Trimming removed 4 bases from V and 3 bases from J, with 8 bases in between. CDR3 loop: CASSPDGYNEQFF. In DNA form, the CDR3 reads TGCGCCAGCAGCCCGGACGGCTACAATGAGCAGTTCTTC.

The CDR3 DNA sequence: TGTGCCAGCTCACCACCGGGCCGGACAGATGAAAAACTGTTTTTT. It codes for CASSPPGRTDEKLFF. The chain links TRBV18 to TRBJ1-4, with D possibly matching TRBD1 (6 bases). The CDR3 totals 15 residues. Per the germline V gene, CDR1 is KGHSH and CDR2 is LQKENI. V was trimmed by 0 bases and J by 6 bases, leaving 11 bases between them.